What follows are 11 T cell receptor beta chains derived from one specimen sequenced in a study of shared clonotypes between healthy human individuals. The table came from immunoSEQ multiplex PCR; TCRdb's copy has only in-frame clones and leaves some out. The top ten hold roughly 0.13% of the sample, which has around 2.3 million clones, roughly 95% seen once. The material sequenced was naive CD4+ T cells sorted from blood. As for subset: CD45RA+ positively selected. All receptors derive from a man in his late teens or twenties in good health.

Turning to this clone: In the same sample, other DNA sequences code for this CDR3. The gene calls are TRBV19 and TRBJ2-2; a possible D gene is TRBD1 (5 bases). The CDR3 spans 14 residues. From germline, CDR1 is LNHDA and CDR2 SQIVND (reference sequence). Deletions cut 6 bases from V and 0 bases from J, with 8 bases between. CDR3 bases: TGTGCCAGTAGCCCGACAGCGAACACCGGGGAGCTGTTTTTT. Its protein is CASSPTANTGELFF.

The chain carries TRBV2 and TRBJ2-5; D not resolved. CDR1 and CDR2 (germline): SNHLY, FYNNEI. V was clipped by 4 bases and J by 5 bases, with 11 bases between them. This CDR3 is 13 amino acids long. This CDR3 is CASSADPRETQYF. The CDR3 DNA is TGTGCCAGCAGTGCCGACCCTAGGGAGACCCAGTACTTC.

The chain joins TRBV20-1 to TRBJ2-1; no clear D. Germline CDR1 DFQATT, CDR2 SNEGSKA (reference sequence). This CDR3 has 10 amino acids. V lost 0 bases, J lost 9 bases, and 3 bases lay in between. CDR3 sequence (DNA): TGCAGTGCTAGAGATGCTGAGCAGTTCTTC. Translating gives CSARDAEQFF.

The V call is TRBV4-2, the J call TRBJ1-1; D remains unclear. This CDR3 has 14 amino acids. Germline CDR1 is LGHNA and CDR2 is YNFKEQ. Trimming shortened V by 0 bases and J by 7 bases, and 12 bases separated the two germline ends. CDR3 in amino acids: CASSQDYRVGEAFF. The CDR3 nucleotides are TGTGCCAGCAGCCAAGACTATAGGGTCGGTGAAGCTTTCTTT.

The chain recombines TRBV28 with TRBJ2-2; D is ambiguous. The length of the CDR3 is 13 residues. From germline, CDR1 is MDHEN and CDR2 SYDVKM. V was trimmed by 7 bases and J by 6 bases, leaving 12 bases between them. DNA for the CDR3: TGTGCCAGCACCATAGAAGCACCCGGGGAGCTGTTTTTT. Translation: CASTIEAPGELFF.

This rearrangement joins TRBV7-2 to TRBJ1-2, with a weak D call TRBD1 (6 bases). From germline, CDR1 is SGHTA and CDR2 FQGNSA. Trimming removed 5 bases from V and 2 bases from J, with 12 bases in between. The CDR3 consists of 14 residues. As DNA, the CDR3 is TGTGCCAGCAGCCCCAACGGGGGCAACTATGGCTACACCTTC. Its translation: CASSPNGGNYGYTF.

The chain joins TRBV18 to TRBJ1-1; D gene unclear. Germline-derived CDR1 and CDR2 are KGHSH and LQKENI. Trimming took off 5 bases at V and 6 bases at J, with 13 bases between the two ends. This CDR3 has 13 amino acids. CDR3 bases: TGTGCCAGCTCAGGATCCTTAGGAGCTGAAGCTTTCTTT. It specifies CASSGSLGAEAFF.

The chain has TRBV7-8 and TRBJ1-1, with D possibly matching TRBD1 (5 bases). CDR3 length: 14 amino acids. The ends were cut back, 5 bases at V and 4 bases at J, with 14 bases in the middle. Germline V gene lookup returns CDR1 SGHVS and CDR2 FQNEAQ. The CDR3 here is CASSVQGVGTEAFF. The CDR3 region has the DNA TGTGCCAGCAGCGTGCAGGGTGTTGGCACTGAAGCTTTCTTT.

CDR3 sequence: CASSPYPYEQYF. CDR3 DNA sequence: TGCGCCAGCAGCCCCTACCCCTACGAGCAGTACTTC. The genes are TRBV10-2 and TRBJ2-7; unclear D gene. The CDR3 loop spans 12 amino acids. Trimming stripped 6 bases from V and 2 bases from J, with 8 bases between. CDR1 is WSHSY, CDR2 SAAADI, per germline.

The CDR3 protein is CASSHTGGKNSPLHF. CDR3 DNA sequence: TGTGCCAGCAGCCACACTGGGGGCAAAAATTCACCCCTCCACTTT. This chain uses TRBV7-2 with TRBJ1-6; D possibly corresponds to TRBD1 (6 bases). Germline V CDR1 and CDR2: SGHTA, FQGNSA. Trimming took 5 bases from V and 7 from J, leaving 15 bases between them. This CDR3 has 15 residues. Together with reference TRBV7-2 and TRBJ1-6, the CDR3 gives the full variable domain: GAGVSQSPSNKVTEKGKDVELRCDPISGHTALYWYRQSLGQGLEFLIYFQGNSAPDKSGLPSDRFSAERTGGSVSTLTIQRTQQEDSAVYLCASSHTGGKNSPLHFGNGTRLTVT.

J is TRBJ1-3 and V is TRBV29-1; TRBD1 agrees at 9 bases. Losses at the gene ends were 4 bases for V and 0 bases for J; bases not matched to a gene: 1. The CDR3 extends over 14 amino acids. Germline V gene data show CDR1 as SQVTM and CDR2 as ANQGSEA. The CDR3, as DNA: TGCAGCGTTGCACAGGGGGCCTCTGGAAACACCATATATTTT. It yields the protein CSVAQGASGNTIYF. Complete variable domain (other parts from reference TRBV29-1 and TRBJ1-3): SAVISQKPSRDICQRGTSLTIQCQVDSQVTMMFWYRQQPGQSLTLIATANQGSEATYESGFVIDKFPISRPNLTFSTLTVSNMSPEDSSIYLCSVAQGASGNTIYFGEGSWLTVV.